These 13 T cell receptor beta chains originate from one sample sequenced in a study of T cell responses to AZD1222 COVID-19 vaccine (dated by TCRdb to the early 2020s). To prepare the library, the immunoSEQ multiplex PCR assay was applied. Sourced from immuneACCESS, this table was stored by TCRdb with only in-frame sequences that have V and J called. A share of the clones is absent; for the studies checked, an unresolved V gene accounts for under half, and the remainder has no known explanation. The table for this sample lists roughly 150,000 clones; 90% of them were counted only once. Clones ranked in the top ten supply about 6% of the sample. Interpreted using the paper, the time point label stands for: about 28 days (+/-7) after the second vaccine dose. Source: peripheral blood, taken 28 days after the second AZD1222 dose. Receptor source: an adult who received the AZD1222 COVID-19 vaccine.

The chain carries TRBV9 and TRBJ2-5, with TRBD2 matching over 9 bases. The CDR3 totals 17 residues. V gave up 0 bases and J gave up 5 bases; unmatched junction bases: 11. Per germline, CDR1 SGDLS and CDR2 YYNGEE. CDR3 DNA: TGTGCCAGCAGCGTAGGGGCTAGCGGGGCCCCCCGGGAGACCCAGTACTTC. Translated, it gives CASSVGASGAPRETQYF.

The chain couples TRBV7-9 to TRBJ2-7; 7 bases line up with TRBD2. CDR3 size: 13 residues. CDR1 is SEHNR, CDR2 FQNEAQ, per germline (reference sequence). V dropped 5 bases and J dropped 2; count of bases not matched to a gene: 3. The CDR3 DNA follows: TGTGCCAGCAGCCGGGGGGACGCCTACGAGCAGTACTTC. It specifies CASSRGDAYEQYF.

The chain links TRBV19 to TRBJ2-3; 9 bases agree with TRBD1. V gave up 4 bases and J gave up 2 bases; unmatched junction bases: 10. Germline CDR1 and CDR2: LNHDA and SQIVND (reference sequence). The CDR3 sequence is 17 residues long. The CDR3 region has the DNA TGTGCCAGTAGTAGAAGCGGACAGGGGTGGAACACAGATACGCAGTATTTT. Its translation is CASSRSGQGWNTDTQYF.

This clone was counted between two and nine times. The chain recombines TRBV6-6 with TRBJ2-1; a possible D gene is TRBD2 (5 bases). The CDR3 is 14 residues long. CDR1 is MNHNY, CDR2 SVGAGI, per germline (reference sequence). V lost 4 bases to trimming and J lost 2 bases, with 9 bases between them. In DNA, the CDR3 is TGTGCCAGCAGTTCGGAGACTACCTACAATGAGCAGTTCTTC. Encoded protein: CASSSETTYNEQFF.

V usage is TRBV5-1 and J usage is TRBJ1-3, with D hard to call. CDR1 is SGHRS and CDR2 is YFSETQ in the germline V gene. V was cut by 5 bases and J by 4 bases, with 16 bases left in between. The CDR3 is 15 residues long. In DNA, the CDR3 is TGCGCCAGCAGTAAAGCCGGGTCGGGGGGAAACACCATATATTTT. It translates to CASSKAGSGGNTIYF.

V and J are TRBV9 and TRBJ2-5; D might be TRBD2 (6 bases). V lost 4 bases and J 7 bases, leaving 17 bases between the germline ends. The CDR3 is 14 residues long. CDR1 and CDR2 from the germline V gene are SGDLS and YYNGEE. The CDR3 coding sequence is TGTGCCAGCAGCCACCCGGGACTCTCGCGGACCCAGTACTTC. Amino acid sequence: CASSHPGLSRTQYF. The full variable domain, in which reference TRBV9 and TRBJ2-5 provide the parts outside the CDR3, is DSGVTQTPKHLITATGQRVTLRCSPRSGDLSVYWYQQSLDQGLQFLIQYYNGEERAKGNILERFSAQQFPDLHSELNLSSLELGDSALYFCASSHPGLSRTQYFGPGTRLLVL.

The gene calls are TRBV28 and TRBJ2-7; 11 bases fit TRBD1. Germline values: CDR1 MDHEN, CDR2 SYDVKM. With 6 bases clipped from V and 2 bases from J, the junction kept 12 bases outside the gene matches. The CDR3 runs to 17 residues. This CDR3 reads CASSIPPGQGVTYEQYF. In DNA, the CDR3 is TGTGCCAGCAGCATCCCACCGGGACAGGGGGTTACCTACGAGCAGTACTTC.

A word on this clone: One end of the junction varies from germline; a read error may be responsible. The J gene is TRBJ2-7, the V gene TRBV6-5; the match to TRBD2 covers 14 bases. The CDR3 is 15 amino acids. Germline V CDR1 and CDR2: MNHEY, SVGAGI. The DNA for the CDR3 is TGTGCCAGCAGTTTGACTAGCGGGGGGGCTTACGCGCAGTACTTC. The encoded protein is CASSLTSGGAYAQYF.

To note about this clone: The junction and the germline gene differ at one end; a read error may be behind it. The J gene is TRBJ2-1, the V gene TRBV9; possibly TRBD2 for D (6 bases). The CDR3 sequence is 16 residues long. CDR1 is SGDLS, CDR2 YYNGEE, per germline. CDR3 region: CAGSVAGGSSYNEQFF. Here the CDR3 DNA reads TGTGCCGGCAGCGTAGCTGGGGGGAGCTCCTACAATGAGCAGTTCTTC.

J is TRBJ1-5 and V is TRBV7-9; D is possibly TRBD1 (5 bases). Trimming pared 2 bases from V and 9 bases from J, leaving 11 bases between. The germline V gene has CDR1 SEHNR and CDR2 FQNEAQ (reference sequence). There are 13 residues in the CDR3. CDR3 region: CASSLSGIGPQHF. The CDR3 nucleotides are TGTGCCAGCAGCTTATCAGGGATCGGGCCCCAGCATTTT.

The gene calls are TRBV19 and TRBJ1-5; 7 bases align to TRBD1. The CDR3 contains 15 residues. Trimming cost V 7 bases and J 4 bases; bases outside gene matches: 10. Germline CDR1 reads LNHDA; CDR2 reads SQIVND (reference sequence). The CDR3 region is CASKTGGTANQPQHF. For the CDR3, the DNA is TGTGCCAGTAAGACCGGAGGGACAGCGAATCAGCCCCAGCATTTT.

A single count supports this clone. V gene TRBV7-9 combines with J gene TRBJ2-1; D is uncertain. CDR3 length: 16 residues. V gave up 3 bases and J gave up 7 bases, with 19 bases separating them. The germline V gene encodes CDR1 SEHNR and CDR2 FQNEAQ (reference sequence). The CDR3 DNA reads TGTGCCAGCAGCTTGGGGTCGAGGTTGGGTAGAAATGAGCAGTTCTTC. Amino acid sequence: CASSLGSRLGRNEQFF.

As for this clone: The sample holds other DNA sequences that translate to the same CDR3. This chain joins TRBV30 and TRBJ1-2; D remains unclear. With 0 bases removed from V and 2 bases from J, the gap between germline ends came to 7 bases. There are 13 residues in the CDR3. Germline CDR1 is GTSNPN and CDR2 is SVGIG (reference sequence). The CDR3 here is CAWSVSGNYGYTF. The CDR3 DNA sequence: TGTGCCTGGAGTGTATCTGGCAACTATGGCTACACCTTC.